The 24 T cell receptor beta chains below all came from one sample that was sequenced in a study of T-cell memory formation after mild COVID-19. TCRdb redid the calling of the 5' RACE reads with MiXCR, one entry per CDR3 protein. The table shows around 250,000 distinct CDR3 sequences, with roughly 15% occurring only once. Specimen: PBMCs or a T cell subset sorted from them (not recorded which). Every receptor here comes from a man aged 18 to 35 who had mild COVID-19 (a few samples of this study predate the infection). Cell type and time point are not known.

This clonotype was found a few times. In nucleotides, the CDR3 is TGTGCCAGCAGTGGATCGGGACAGTACTATGGCTACACCTTC. Translation gives CASSGSGQYYGYTF. This chain joins TRBV27 and TRBJ1-2; 7 nucleotides match TRBD1. The length of the CDR3 is 14 residues. J was trimmed by 3 bases and V by 5 bases; bases with no gene match: 6. Germline loops: CDR1 MNHEY, CDR2 SMNVEV (reference sequence).

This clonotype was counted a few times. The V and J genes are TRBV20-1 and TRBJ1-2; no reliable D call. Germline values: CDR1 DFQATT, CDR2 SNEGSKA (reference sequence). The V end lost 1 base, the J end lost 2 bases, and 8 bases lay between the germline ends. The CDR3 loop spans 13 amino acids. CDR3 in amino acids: CSARGMSNYGYTF. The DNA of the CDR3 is TGCAGTGCTAGAGGGATGTCGAACTATGGCTACACCTTC.

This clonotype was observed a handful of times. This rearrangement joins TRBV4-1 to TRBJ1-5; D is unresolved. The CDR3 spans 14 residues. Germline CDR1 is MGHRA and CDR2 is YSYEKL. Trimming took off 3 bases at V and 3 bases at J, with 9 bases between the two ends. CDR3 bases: TGCGCCAGCAGCCAGATCCAGGCCAATCAGCCCCAGCATTTT. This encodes CASSQIQANQPQHF.

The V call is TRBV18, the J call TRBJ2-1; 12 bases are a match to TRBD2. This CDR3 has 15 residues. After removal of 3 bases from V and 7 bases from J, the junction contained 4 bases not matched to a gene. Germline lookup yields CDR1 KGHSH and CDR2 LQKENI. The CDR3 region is CASSPLTSGGNEQFF. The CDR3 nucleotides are TGTGCCAGCTCACCTCTGACTAGCGGGGGTAATGAGCAGTTCTTC.

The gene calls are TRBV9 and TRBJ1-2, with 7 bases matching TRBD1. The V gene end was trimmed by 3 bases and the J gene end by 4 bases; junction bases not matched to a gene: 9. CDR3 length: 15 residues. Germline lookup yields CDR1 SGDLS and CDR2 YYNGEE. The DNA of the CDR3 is TGTGCCAGCAGCGCCCCGACAGGGAGTATCTATGGCTACACCTTC. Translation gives CASSAPTGSIYGYTF.

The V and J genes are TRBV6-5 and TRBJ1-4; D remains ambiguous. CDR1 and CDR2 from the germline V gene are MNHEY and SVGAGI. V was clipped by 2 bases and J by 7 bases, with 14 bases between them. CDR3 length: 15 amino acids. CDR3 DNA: TGTGCCAGCAGTTACCGCGGGTCCGGCATTGAAAAACTGTTTTTT. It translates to CASSYRGSGIEKLFF.

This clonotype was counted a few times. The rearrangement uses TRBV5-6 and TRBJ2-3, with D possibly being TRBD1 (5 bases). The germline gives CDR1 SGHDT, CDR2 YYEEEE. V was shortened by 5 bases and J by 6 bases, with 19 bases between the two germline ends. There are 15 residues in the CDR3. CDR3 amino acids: CASSSLQGHSDTQYF. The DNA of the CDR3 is TGTGCCAGCAGTTCCTTACAAGGACATTCGGATACGCAGTATTTT.

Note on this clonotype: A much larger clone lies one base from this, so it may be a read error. The CDR3 DNA reads as TGCGCCAGCAGACGTAGGACAGGGGGTTCAGATACGCAGTATTTT. Encoded protein: CASRRRTGGSDTQYF. The chain couples TRBV5-1 to TRBJ2-3; 10 nucleotides line up with TRBD1. The CDR3 has 15 amino acids. Germline V gene lookup returns CDR1 SGHRS and CDR2 YFSETQ. V trimming: 5 bases; J trimming: 4 bases; junction bases outside the gene matches: 7.

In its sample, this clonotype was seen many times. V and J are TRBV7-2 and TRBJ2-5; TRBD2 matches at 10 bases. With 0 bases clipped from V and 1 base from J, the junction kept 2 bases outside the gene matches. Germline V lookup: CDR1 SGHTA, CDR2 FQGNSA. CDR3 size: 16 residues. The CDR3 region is CASSLASGGAQETQYF. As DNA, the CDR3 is TGTGCCAGCAGCTTAGCGAGCGGGGGGGCCCAAGAGACCCAGTACTTC.

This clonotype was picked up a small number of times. The CDR3 spells CASSFPQGHNEQFF. DNA for the CDR3: TGCGCCAGCAGCTTTCCACAGGGTCACAATGAGCAGTTCTTC. V is TRBV5-1 and J is TRBJ2-1; D is perhaps TRBD1 (6 bases). Trimming pared 2 bases from V and 5 bases from J, leaving 11 bases between. From germline, CDR1 is SGHRS and CDR2 YFSETQ. This CDR3 contains 14 residues.

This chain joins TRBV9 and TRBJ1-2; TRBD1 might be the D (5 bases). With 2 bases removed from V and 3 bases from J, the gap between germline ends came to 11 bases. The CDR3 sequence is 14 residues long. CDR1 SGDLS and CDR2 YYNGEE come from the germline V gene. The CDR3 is CASSVGTGHYGYTF. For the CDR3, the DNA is TGTGCCAGCAGCGTCGGGACGGGCCACTATGGCTACACCTTC.

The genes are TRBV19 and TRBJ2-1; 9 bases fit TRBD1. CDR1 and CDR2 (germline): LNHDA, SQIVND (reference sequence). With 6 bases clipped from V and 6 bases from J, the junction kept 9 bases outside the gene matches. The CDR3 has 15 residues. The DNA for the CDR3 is TGTGCCAGTAGGGAAAGGACAGGGGCGACCAATGAGCAGTTCTTC. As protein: CASRERTGATNEQFF.

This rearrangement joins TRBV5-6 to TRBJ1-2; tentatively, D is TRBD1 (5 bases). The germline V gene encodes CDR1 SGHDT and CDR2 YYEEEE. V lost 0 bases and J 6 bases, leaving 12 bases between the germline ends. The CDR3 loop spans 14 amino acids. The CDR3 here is CASSLVSGSHGYTF. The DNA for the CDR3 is TGTGCCAGCAGCTTGGTGTCAGGGTCTCATGGCTACACCTTC.

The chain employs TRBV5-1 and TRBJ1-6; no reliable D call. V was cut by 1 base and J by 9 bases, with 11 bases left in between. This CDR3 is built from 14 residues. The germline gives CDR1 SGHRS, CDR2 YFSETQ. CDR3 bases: TGCGCCAGCAGCTTGACTGGGTCTACTTCACCCCTCCACTTT. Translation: CASSLTGSTSPLHF.

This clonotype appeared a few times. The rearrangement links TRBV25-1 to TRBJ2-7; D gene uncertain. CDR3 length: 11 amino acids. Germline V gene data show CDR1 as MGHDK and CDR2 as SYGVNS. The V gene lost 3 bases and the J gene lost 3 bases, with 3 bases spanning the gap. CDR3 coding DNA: TGTGCCAGCAGTGATTACTACGAGCAGTACGTC. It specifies CASSDYYEQYV.

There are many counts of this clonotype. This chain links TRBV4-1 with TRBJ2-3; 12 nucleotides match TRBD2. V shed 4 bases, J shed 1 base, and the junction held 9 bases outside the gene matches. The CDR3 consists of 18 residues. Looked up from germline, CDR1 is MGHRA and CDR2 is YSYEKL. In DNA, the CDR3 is TGCGCCAGCAGCCCCAGCCCTAGCGGGGGGGCCCGCACAGATACGCAGTATTTT. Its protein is CASSPSPSGGARTDTQYF.

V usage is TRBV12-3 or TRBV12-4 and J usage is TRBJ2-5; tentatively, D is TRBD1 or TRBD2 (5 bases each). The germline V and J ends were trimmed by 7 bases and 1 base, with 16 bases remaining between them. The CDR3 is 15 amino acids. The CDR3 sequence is CASTPLRGAQETQYF. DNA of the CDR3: TGTGCCAGCACCCCCCTTAGAGGGGCCCAAGAGACCCAGTACTTC.

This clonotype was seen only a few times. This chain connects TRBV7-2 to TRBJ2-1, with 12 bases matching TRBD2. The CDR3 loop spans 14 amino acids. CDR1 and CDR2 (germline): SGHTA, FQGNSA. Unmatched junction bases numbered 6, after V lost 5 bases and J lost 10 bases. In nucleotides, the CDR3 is TGTGCCAGCAGCACTAGCGGGGGGCTGTTAGAGCAGTTCTTC. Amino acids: CASSTSGGLLEQFF.

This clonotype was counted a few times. DNA of the CDR3: TGTGCCAGCAGCCAGCCTCGGAGTAGTGGGGGCAAGAACACTGAAGCTTTCTTT. This gives the protein CASSQPRSSGGKNTEAFF. The chain employs TRBV3-1 and TRBJ1-1; weak D call: TRBD1 (6 bases). This CDR3 is 18 amino acids long. V lost 3 bases to trimming and J lost 1 base, with 21 bases between them. CDR1 and CDR2 (germline): LGHDT, YNNKEL (reference sequence).

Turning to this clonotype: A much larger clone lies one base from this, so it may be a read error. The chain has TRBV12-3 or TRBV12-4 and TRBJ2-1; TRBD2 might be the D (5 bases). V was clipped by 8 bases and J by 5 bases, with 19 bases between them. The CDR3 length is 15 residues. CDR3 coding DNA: TGTGCCAGCCTTAAGGGAAGGCGGGCTAACAATGAGCAGTTCTTC. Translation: CASLKGRRANNEQFF.

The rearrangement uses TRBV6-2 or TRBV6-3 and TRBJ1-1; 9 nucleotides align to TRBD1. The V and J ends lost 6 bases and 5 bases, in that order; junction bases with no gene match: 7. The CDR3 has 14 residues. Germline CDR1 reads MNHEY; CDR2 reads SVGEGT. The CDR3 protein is CASRTDRGWTEAFF. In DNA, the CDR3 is TGTGCCAGCAGGACGGACAGGGGATGGACTGAAGCTTTCTTT.

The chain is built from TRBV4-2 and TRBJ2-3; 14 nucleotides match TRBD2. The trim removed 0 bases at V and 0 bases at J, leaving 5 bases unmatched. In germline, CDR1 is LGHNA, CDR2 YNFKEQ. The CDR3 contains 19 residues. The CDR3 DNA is TGTGCCAGCAGCCAAGAACGACTAGCGGGGGGGGCTAGCACAGATACGCAGTATTTT. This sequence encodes CASSQERLAGGASTDTQYF.

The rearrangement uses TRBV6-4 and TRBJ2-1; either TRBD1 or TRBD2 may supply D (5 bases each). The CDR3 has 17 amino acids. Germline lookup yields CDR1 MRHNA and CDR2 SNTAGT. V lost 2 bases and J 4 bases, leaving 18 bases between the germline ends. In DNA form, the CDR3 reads TGTGCCAGCAGTGACCGTCATGACAGCGGAAGATACAATGAGCAGTTCTTC. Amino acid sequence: CASSDRHDSGRYNEQFF.

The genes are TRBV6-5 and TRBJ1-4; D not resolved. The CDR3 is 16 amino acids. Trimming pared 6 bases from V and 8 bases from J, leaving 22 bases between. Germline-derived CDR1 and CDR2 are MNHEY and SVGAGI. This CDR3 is CASRRTFLGGVEKLFF. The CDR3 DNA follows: TGTGCCAGCAGGCGAACATTCCTCGGCGGCGTGGAAAAACTGTTTTTT.